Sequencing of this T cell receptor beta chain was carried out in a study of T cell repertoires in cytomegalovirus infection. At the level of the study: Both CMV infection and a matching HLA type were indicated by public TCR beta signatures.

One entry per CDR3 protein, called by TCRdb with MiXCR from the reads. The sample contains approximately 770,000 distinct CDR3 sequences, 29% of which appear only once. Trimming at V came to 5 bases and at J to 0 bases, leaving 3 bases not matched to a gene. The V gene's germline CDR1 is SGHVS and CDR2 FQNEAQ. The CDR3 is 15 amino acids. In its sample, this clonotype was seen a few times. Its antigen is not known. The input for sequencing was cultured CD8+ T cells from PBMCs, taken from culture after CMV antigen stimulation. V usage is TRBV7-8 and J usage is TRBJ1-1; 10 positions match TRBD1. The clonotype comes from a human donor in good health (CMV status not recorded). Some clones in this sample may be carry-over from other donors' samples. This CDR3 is CASSVGTGVNTEAFF. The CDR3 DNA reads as TGTGCCAGCAGCGTTGGGACAGGGGTGAACACTGAAGCTTTCTTT.